The T cell receptor (beta chain) under discussion was sequenced for a study of vaccination effects on CD4 cells after COVID-19. Sequenced by immunoSEQ multiplex PCR; TCRdb stores in-frame clones only, minus some. Among roughly 24,000 clones, 72% were seen once, and the ten largest hold about a tenth. This clone was picked up a small number of times. No antigen is known for it. CD4+ T cells specific for antigen were expanded with viral peptide pools by the ViraFEST assay before sequencing. Culture lasted about nine days before CD4+ T cell isolation. Participants were vaccinated with two doses of either the BNT162b2 or mRNA-1273 vaccine. This TCR came from a human donor who received a COVID-19 vaccine. The sequencing used CD4+ T cells from PBMCs cultured with HCoV-NL63 spike peptides, collected after COVID-19 vaccination.

The DNA of the CDR3 is TGCGCCTTTCCGGCAGGGGAGGAACCTCAGCCCCAGCATTTT. This encodes CAFPAGEEPQPQHF. V gene TRBV5-1 combines with J gene TRBJ1-5, with D tentatively TRBD1 (6 bases). The CDR3 has 14 residues. Per the germline V gene, CDR1 is SGHRS and CDR2 is YFSETQ. The V and J ends lost 10 bases and 6 bases respectively, with 20 bases between them.